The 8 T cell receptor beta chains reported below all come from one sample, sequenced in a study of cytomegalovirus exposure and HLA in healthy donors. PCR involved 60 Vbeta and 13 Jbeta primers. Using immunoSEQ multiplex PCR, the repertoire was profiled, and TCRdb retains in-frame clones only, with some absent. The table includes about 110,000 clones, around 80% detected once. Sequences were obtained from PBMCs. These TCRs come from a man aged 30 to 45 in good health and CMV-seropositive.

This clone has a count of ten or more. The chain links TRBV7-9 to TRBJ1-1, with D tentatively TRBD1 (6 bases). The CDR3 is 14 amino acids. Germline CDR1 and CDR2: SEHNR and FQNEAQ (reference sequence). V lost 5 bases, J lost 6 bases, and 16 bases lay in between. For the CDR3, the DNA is TGTGCCAGCAGCACCATCCAGGGGATAGCTGAAGCTTTCTTT. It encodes CASSTIQGIAEAFF.

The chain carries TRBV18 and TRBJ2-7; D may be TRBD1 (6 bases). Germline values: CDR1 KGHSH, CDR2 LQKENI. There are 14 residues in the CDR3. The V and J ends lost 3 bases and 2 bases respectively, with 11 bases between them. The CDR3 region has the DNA TGTGCCAGCTCACCTGGACAGAAAACCTACGAGCAGTACTTC. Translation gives CASSPGQKTYEQYF.

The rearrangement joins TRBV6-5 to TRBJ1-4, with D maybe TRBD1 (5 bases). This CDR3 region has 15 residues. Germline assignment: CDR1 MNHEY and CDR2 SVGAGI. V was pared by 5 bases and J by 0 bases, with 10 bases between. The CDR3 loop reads CASSPGRATNEKLFF. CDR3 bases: TGTGCCAGCAGTCCAGGGCGAGCAACTAATGAAAAACTGTTTTTT.

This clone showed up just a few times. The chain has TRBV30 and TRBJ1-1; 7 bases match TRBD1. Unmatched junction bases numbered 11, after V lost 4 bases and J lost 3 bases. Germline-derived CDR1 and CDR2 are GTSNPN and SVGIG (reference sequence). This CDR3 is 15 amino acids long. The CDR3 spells CAWNTGVSVHTEAFF. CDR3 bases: TGTGCCTGGAATACAGGGGTTTCGGTCCACACTGAAGCTTTCTTT.

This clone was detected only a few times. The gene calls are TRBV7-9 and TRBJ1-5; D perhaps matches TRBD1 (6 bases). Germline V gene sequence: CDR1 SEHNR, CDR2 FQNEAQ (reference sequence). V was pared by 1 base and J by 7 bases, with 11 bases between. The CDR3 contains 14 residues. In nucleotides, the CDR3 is TGTGCCAGCAGCTTAGGTGCAGGGGCCCAGCCCCAGCATTTT. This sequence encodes CASSLGAGAQPQHF.

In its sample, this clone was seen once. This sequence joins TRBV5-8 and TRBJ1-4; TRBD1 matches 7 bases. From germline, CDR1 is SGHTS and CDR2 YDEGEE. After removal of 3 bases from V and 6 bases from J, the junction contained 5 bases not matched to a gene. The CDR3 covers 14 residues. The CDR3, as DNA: TGTGCCAGCAGCTCCCTTCAGGGGGATGAAAAACTGTTTTTT. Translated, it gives CASSSLQGDEKLFF.

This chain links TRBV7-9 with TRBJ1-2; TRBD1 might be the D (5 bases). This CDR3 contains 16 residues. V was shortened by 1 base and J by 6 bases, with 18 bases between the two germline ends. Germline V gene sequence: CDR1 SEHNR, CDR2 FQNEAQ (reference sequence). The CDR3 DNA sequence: TGTGCCAGCAGCTTAGGGGTGGCAGGGTTTGTTGATGGCTACACCTTC. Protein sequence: CASSLGVAGFVDGYTF.

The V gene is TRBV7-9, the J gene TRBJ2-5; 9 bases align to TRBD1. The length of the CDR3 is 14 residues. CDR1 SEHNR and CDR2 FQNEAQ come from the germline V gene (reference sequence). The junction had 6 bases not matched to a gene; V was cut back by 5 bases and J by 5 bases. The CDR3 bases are TGTGCCAGCAGCCAGGGACAGGGCTGGGAGACCCAGTACTTC. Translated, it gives CASSQGQGWETQYF. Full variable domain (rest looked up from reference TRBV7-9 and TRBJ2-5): DTGVSQNPRHKITKRGQNVTFRCDPISEHNRLYWYRQTLGQGPEFLTYFQNEAQLEKSRLLSDRFSAERPKGSFSTLEIQRTEQGDSAMYLCASSQGQGWETQYFGPGTRLLVL.